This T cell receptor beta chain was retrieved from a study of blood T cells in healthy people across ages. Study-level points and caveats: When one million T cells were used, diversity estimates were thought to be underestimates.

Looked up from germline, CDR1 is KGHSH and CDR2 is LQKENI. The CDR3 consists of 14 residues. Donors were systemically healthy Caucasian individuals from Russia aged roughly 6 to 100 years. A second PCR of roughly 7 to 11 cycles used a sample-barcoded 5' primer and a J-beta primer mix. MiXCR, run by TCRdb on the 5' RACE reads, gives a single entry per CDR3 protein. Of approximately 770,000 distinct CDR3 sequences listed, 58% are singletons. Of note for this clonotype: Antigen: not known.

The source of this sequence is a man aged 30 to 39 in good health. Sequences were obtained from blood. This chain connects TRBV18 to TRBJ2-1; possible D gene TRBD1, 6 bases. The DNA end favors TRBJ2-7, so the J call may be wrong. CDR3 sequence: CASSVGATMNEQYF. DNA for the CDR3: TGTGCCAGCTCTGTGGGGGCCACTATGAACGAGCAGTACTTC.